Many counts were recorded for the clone carrying this T cell receptor (beta chain). As yet, its antigen is unknown. TCRdb ran MiXCR on the reads and lists one entry per CDR3 protein. Among about 310,000 distinct CDR3 sequences listed, 25% were seen once. V shed 10 bases and J 0 bases; nucleotides not matched to a gene: 3. Per the germline V gene, CDR1 is SGHVS and CDR2 is FNYEAQ. This CDR3 comprises 14 residues. This sample is part of a study of T cell repertoires in cytomegalovirus infection. Turning to the study itself: As its CMV epitopes, the study selected recently identified HLA-C-restricted and well-studied HLA-B-restricted targets. It can be stated that public TCR beta signatures indicated CMV infection as well as a matching HLA type. The study's findings and limits: Ex vivo, HLA-C-restricted CMV-specific TCR beta clonotypes prevailed over the rest of the response. Accumulated public TCR beta family frequency recognized individuals carrying CMV together with the relevant HLA.

This chain connects TRBV7-6 to TRBJ2-1, with 10 bases identical to TRBD2. The source was cultured PBMCs, collected from culture after CMV antigen stimulation. This clonotype originated in a human donor in good health (CMV status not recorded). Some clones in this sample may be carry-over from other donors' samples. In DNA form, the CDR3 reads TGTGCCACCCGACTAGCGGGCTCCTACAATGAGCAGTTCTTC. Residues: CATRLAGSYNEQFF. The variable domain in full, with the rest retrieved from reference TRBV7-6 and TRBJ2-1, is GAGVSQSPRYKVTKRGQDVALRCDPISGHVSLYWYRQALGQGPEFLTYFNYEAQQDKSGLPNDRFSAERPEGSISTLTIQRTEQRDSAMYRCATRLAGSYNEQFFGPGTRLTVL.